These 27 T cell receptor beta chains were sequenced from one sample in a study of CD8+ T cells in alopecia areata (dated by TCRdb to about 2018). The library was built by means of the immunoSEQ multiplex PCR assay. RNA was extracted from all samples and reverse transcribed into cDNA as template for TCR sequencing. The source is immuneACCESS, and TCRdb retained only in-frame sequences with V and J called. Part of the clones is not carried over; for the studies checked, unresolved V genes explain less than half of this, and the remainder is unexplained. This sample comprises some 170,000 clones, around 58% of them detected only once. The ten top clones hold 16% of the sample. This specimen's treatment or condition label, per the study, means: oral pan-JAK inhibitor, 5-10 mg twice daily. Specimen: CD4+ T cells sorted from blood, collected at roughly week 55, from a patient treated with tofacitinib. These receptors were collected from a human donor with alopecia areata.

The chain is built from TRBV27 and TRBJ1-1; the D gene is possibly TRBD1 (5 bases). Germline-derived CDR1 and CDR2 are MNHEY and SMNVEV (reference sequence). The CDR3 loop spans 14 amino acids. The germline V and J ends were trimmed by 3 bases and 4 bases, with 12 bases remaining between them. CDR3 coding DNA: TGTGCCAGCAGTTTCGACAGCGAGGGCACTGAAGCTTTCTTT. It codes for CASSFDSEGTEAFF.

This sequence joins TRBV11-2 and TRBJ1-5; D may be TRBD1 (5 bases). The CDR3 contains 16 residues. V dropped 6 bases and J dropped 0 bases, with 15 bases sitting between them. Germline CDR1 is SGHAT and CDR2 is FQNNGV. CDR3 sequence: CASSTDSLYSNQPQHF. The CDR3 DNA reads TGTGCCAGCAGTACAGACAGCCTTTATAGCAATCAGCCCCAGCATTTT.

The rearrangement uses TRBV29-1 and TRBJ1-4; D uncertain. The CDR3 contains 14 residues. Germline CDR1 reads SQVTM; CDR2 reads ANQGSEA. The ends were cut back, 3 bases at V and 8 bases at J, with 16 bases in the middle. This CDR3 is CSVDFGLGKEKLFF. DNA for the CDR3: TGCAGCGTTGACTTTGGATTGGGGAAGGAAAAACTGTTTTTT.

The gene calls are TRBV29-1 and TRBJ1-1; 7 bases align to TRBD1. The CDR3 has 13 amino acids. The V gene end was trimmed by 6 bases and the J gene end by 0 bases; junction bases not matched to a gene: 4. CDR1 is SQVTM, CDR2 ANQGSEA, per germline. CDR3: CSVGQALNTEAFF. The CDR3 DNA reads as TGCAGCGTAGGACAGGCTCTGAACACTGAAGCTTTCTTT.

The rearrangement uses TRBV6-1 and TRBJ1-2, with 9 bases matching TRBD1. The length of the CDR3 is 14 residues. CDR1 is MNHNS, CDR2 SASEGT, per germline. With V trimmed by 6 bases and J by 3 bases, 5 bases remained unmatched. The CDR3 DNA sequence: TGTGCCAGCAGACCTAGGACAGGGGACTATGGCTACACCTTC. Translating gives CASRPRTGDYGYTF.

This clone showed up just a few times. This chain joins TRBV10-3 and TRBJ2-3; D not certain. The length of the CDR3 is 14 residues. Deletions cut 0 bases from V and 4 bases from J, with 8 bases between. Per germline, CDR1 ENHRY and CDR2 SYGVKD. This CDR3 reads CAISESIASDTQYF. CDR3 coding DNA: TGTGCCATCAGTGAGTCGATTGCCTCAGATACGCAGTATTTT.

The chain employs TRBV7-2 and TRBJ1-5, with 10 bases fitting TRBD1. The CDR3 sequence is 14 residues long. Losses at the gene ends were 5 bases for V and 7 bases for J; bases not matched to a gene: 5. The germline V gene encodes CDR1 SGHTA and CDR2 FQGNSA. This chain's CDR3 is CASSADRGSQPQHF. DNA of the CDR3: TGTGCCAGCAGCGCGGACAGGGGGAGCCAGCCCCAGCATTTT.

The chain couples TRBV7-9 to TRBJ1-6; D is perhaps TRBD1 (6 bases). Germline CDR1 is SEHNR and CDR2 is FQNEAQ (reference sequence). Deletions cut 5 bases from V and 0 bases from J, with 17 bases between. This CDR3 has 18 residues. DNA of the CDR3: TGTGCCAGCAGCCAGCCACAGGGTGAGAGCTCCTATAATTCACCCCTCCACTTT. Amino acids: CASSQPQGESSYNSPLHF.

The V call is TRBV7-2, the J call TRBJ1-5, with D possibly TRBD1 on 5 matching bases. V was cut by 3 bases and J by 7 bases, with 13 bases left in between. The V gene's germline CDR1 is SGHTA and CDR2 FQGNSA. The CDR3 extends over 14 amino acids. Here the CDR3 reads CASSFGPKGQPQHF. The CDR3 DNA reads TGTGCCAGCAGCTTTGGGCCCAAGGGGCAGCCCCAGCATTTT.

The chain joins TRBV18 to TRBJ1-2; 9 nucleotides match TRBD1. V was pared by 4 bases and J by 6 bases, with 0 bases of the junction left unmatched. The CDR3 is 12 residues long. CDR1 is KGHSH, CDR2 LQKENI, per germline. For the CDR3, the DNA is TGTGCCAGCTCACGGGACAGGGATGGCTACACCTTC. It encodes CASSRDRDGYTF.

The chain is built from TRBV30 and TRBJ1-2; D gene ambiguous. Germline assignment: CDR1 GTSNPN and CDR2 SVGIG (reference sequence). V lost 3 bases to trimming and J lost 5 bases, with 10 bases between them. The CDR3 loop spans 12 amino acids. The CDR3 DNA is TGTGCCTGGAGGTTTGGACTTTATGGCTACACCTTC. Encoded protein: CAWRFGLYGYTF.

The chain recombines TRBV14 with TRBJ1-2, with D possibly matching TRBD1 (5 bases). This CDR3 has 12 residues. Germline V gene lookup returns CDR1 SGHDN and CDR2 FVKESK. V shed 3 bases and J shed 10 bases, with 12 bases lying between them. The CDR3 region is CASSQGLEAYTF. In nucleotides, the CDR3 is TGTGCCAGCAGCCAGGGACTTGAGGCCTACACCTTC.

The chain uses TRBV6-5 and TRBJ1-2; 8 positions match TRBD1. Germline V gives CDR1 MNHEY, CDR2 SVGAGI. This CDR3 comprises 13 residues. After removal of 2 bases from V and 10 bases from J, the junction contained 6 bases not matched to a gene. This CDR3 reads CASSYRTGRDYTF. The CDR3 DNA follows: TGTGCCAGCAGTTACCGGACAGGGAGGGACTACACCTTC.

This clone was counted between two and nine times. The chain joins TRBV4-1 to TRBJ2-1; a weak D match, TRBD1 (6 bases). Germline CDR1 MGHRA, CDR2 YSYEKL. Trimming cost V 4 bases and J 9 bases, with 10 bases left between them. The CDR3 extends over 12 amino acids. The CDR3 DNA sequence: TGCGCCAGCAGCCGGGACAATGGTGAGCAGTTCTTC. Its translation: CASSRDNGEQFF.

This sequence joins TRBV2 and TRBJ2-5; TRBD2 matches at 11 bases. Germline V gene sequence: CDR1 SNHLY, CDR2 FYNNEI. This CDR3 has 11 amino acids. After removal of 11 bases from V and 7 bases from J, the junction contained 3 bases not matched to a gene. The CDR3 is CAGGTSGTQYF. DNA of the CDR3: TGTGCCGGAGGGACTAGCGGGACCCAGTACTTC.

This sequence joins TRBV6-5 and TRBJ2-1; 11 nucleotides match TRBD1. V shed 7 bases and J 3 bases; nucleotides not matched to a gene: 2. The CDR3 has 14 amino acids. Germline V gives CDR1 MNHEY, CDR2 SVGAGI. The CDR3, as DNA: TGTGCCAGCAAAGGGACAGGGGGCTACAATGAGCAGTTCTTC. Its protein is CASKGTGGYNEQFF.

This clone has just one count. This chain connects TRBV29-1 to TRBJ1-1; D not resolved. CDR1 SQVTM and CDR2 ANQGSEA come from the germline V gene. The V gene lost 7 bases and the J gene lost 4 bases, with 10 bases spanning the gap. This CDR3 contains 11 residues. In DNA form, the CDR3 reads TGCAGCGGGTTGTGGAGCACTGAAGCTTTCTTT. It is translated as CSGLWSTEAFF.

In its sample, this clone was seen a few times. The chain has TRBV30 and TRBJ2-6; the D is unclear. This CDR3 region has 12 residues. Trimming took off 5 bases at V and 2 bases at J, with 4 bases between the two ends. Germline CDR1 and CDR2: GTSNPN and SVGIG (reference sequence). CDR3 protein: CAWGAGANVLTF. The DNA for the CDR3 is TGTGCCTGGGGGGCTGGGGCCAACGTCCTGACTTTC.

The chain is built from TRBV5-6 and TRBJ2-5; the D gene is possibly TRBD1 (5 bases). CDR1 and CDR2 (germline): SGHDT, YYEEEE. The ends were cut back, 2 bases at V and 4 bases at J, with 9 bases in the middle. The CDR3 has 13 residues. CDR3 protein: CASSFGRGETQYF. In DNA form, the CDR3 reads TGTGCCAGCAGCTTTGGAAGGGGAGAGACCCAGTACTTC.

This clone was counted a few times. The genes are TRBV19 and TRBJ1-6; D might be TRBD1 (5 bases). There are 16 residues in the CDR3. CDR1 is LNHDA and CDR2 is SQIVND in the germline V gene (reference sequence). Between the trimmed V and J ends, which lost 6 bases and 9 bases, there was a span of 21 bases. The CDR3 region is CASRDGAGVMGSPLHF. The CDR3 DNA follows: TGTGCCAGTAGAGATGGGGCAGGCGTTATGGGTTCACCCCTCCACTTT.

The chain is built from TRBV4-3 and TRBJ1-1; TRBD1 aligns across 7 bases. This CDR3 contains 14 residues. Per germline, CDR1 LGHNA and CDR2 YSLEER. The trim removed 3 bases at V and 5 bases at J, leaving 6 bases unmatched. Written as DNA, the CDR3 is TGCGCCAGCAGCCACCCGGGCAGGGGGACTGAAGCTTTCTTT. It codes for CASSHPGRGTEAFF.

The chain combines TRBV5-6 with TRBJ2-5; D is undetermined. This CDR3 has 12 amino acids. V was pared by 3 bases and J by 7 bases, with 10 bases between. In germline, CDR1 is SGHDT, CDR2 YYEEEE. The CDR3 here is CASSYRLGTQYF. The CDR3 DNA is TGTGCCAGCAGCTACCGTTTGGGGACCCAGTACTTC. The full variable domain, completed using reference TRBV5-6 and TRBJ2-5, is DAGVTQSPTHLIKTRGQQVTLRCSPKSGHDTVSWYQQALGQGPQFIFQYYEEEERQRGNFPDRFSGHQFPNYSSELNVNALLLGDSALYLCASSYRLGTQYFGPGTRLLVL.

This clone was seen only a few times. The genes are TRBV5-1 and TRBJ2-6, with D uncertain. Germline loops: CDR1 SGHRS, CDR2 YFSETQ. Trimming stripped 4 bases from V and 0 bases from J, with 8 bases between. The CDR3 sequence is 15 residues long. As DNA, the CDR3 is TGCGCCAGCAGCACCGACACCTCTGGGGCCAACGTCCTGACTTTC. It encodes CASSTDTSGANVLTF.

The chain is built from TRBV30 and TRBJ2-7; 9 bases fit TRBD1. The germline CDR1 and CDR2 sequences are GTSNPN and SVGIG (reference sequence). The CDR3 loop spans 15 amino acids. Trimming took 2 bases from V and 0 from J; bases not matched to a gene: 5. The CDR3 region is CAWSPRDRVSYEQYF. The CDR3 DNA reads TGTGCCTGGAGTCCACGGGACAGGGTCTCCTACGAGCAGTACTTC. The full variable domain, rest sourced from reference TRBV30 and TRBJ2-7, is SQTIHQWPATLVQPVGSPLSLECTVEGTSNPNLYWYRQAAGRGLQLLFYSVGIGQISSEVPQNLSASRPQDRQFILSSKKLLLSDSGFYLCAWSPRDRVSYEQYFGPGTRLTVT.

The chain joins TRBV5-1 to TRBJ2-5, with D perhaps matching TRBD1 (5 bases). V dropped 4 bases and J dropped 4 bases, with 11 bases sitting between them. This CDR3 spans 13 amino acids. Germline CDR1 SGHRS, CDR2 YFSETQ. DNA of the CDR3: TGCGCCAGCAGCCTAGACAGACCAGAGACCCAGTACTTC. Its protein product is CASSLDRPETQYF.

The chain carries TRBV4-1 and TRBJ1-1; no definite D call. Germline CDR1 MGHRA, CDR2 YSYEKL. V lost 2 bases, J lost 6 bases, and 10 bases lay in between. This CDR3 is built from 13 residues. The CDR3 spells CASSQRVRAEAFF. The CDR3 nucleotides read TGCGCCAGCAGCCAACGGGTCCGGGCTGAAGCTTTCTTT.

The chain couples TRBV14 to TRBJ2-1; D is tentatively TRBD1 or TRBD2 (5 bases each). The CDR3 loop spans 15 amino acids. The ends were cut back, 4 bases at V and 6 bases at J, with 16 bases in the middle. CDR1 SGHDN and CDR2 FVKESK come from the germline V gene. For the CDR3, the DNA is TGTGCCAGCAGCCTGTCGGTGGGACGCGCCAATGAGCAGTTCTTC. It yields the protein CASSLSVGRANEQFF.